The 32 T cell receptor beta chains presented below share a single source sample, sequenced in a study of blood T cell repertoires in COVID-19. Assay: immunoSEQ multiplex PCR; the TCRdb copy retains only in-frame clones and omits some. The data contain 150,000 to 200,000 clones, roughly 88% of them singletons. Material for sequencing was PBMCs or T cells enriched from blood (not recorded which). The source of these receptors is a woman aged 55-75 years who had recovered from COVID-19.

This rearrangement joins TRBV7-8 to TRBJ1-6; perhaps TRBD1 as D (5 bases). The germline V gene encodes CDR1 SGHVS and CDR2 FQNEAQ. V was shortened by 3 bases and J by 7 bases, with 13 bases between the two germline ends. This CDR3 region has 15 residues. The CDR3 reads CASSFSGRGNSPLHF. In DNA, the CDR3 is TGTGCCAGCAGCTTTTCGGGGCGGGGGAATTCACCCCTCCACTTT.

The chain couples TRBV27 to TRBJ2-7; TRBD1 is a possible D gene (5 bases). Germline CDR1 MNHEY, CDR2 SMNVEV (reference sequence). The CDR3 is 15 amino acids. The V end was cut by 1 base, the J end by 6 bases, with 16 bases between. The CDR3 sequence: CASSLYLEGAPEQYF. CDR3 DNA: TGTGCCAGCAGTTTATACCTTGAAGGGGCCCCCGAGCAGTACTTC.

The chain has TRBV6-5 and TRBJ2-7, with 8 bases lining up with TRBD1. The CDR3 has 15 amino acids. Germline CDR1 MNHEY, CDR2 SVGAGI. Trimming cost V 6 bases and J 5 bases; bases outside gene matches: 12. CDR3 nucleotides: TGTGCCAGCAGCCCCCGGACAGGGCCGCCCCACGAGCAGTACTTC. Translating gives CASSPRTGPPHEQYF.

The V call is TRBV4-2, the J call TRBJ1-6; D is uncertain. CDR3 size: 14 residues. V was pared by 0 bases and J by 4 bases, with 4 bases between. CDR1 is LGHNA, CDR2 YNFKEQ, per germline. The DNA of the CDR3 is TGTGCCAGCAGCCAAGACGGGTATAATTCACCCCTCCACTTT. Amino acid sequence: CASSQDGYNSPLHF.

The chain joins TRBV30 to TRBJ2-5; TRBD1 is a possible D gene (5 bases). Trimming took 3 bases from V and 5 from J, leaving 13 bases between them. CDR1 and CDR2 from the germline V gene are GTSNPN and SVGIG (reference sequence). The CDR3 spans 13 residues. The CDR3 DNA sequence: TGTGCCTGGAGCTTTGGGGCCCGCGAGACCCAGTACTTC. This translates into CAWSFGARETQYF.

The chain employs TRBV19 and TRBJ2-5, with 9 nucleotides matching TRBD2. Per the germline V gene, CDR1 is LNHDA and CDR2 is SQIVND (reference sequence). This CDR3 region has 14 residues. The junction had 6 bases not matched to a gene; V was cut back by 5 bases and J by 5 bases. CDR3 in amino acids: CASSETSGVETQYF. Here the CDR3 DNA reads TGTGCCAGTAGTGAGACTAGCGGCGTGGAGACCCAGTACTTC.

The chain employs TRBV7-2 and TRBJ2-1, with D maybe TRBD2 (5 bases). V was cut by 5 bases and J by 2 bases, with 13 bases left in between. CDR3 length: 15 residues. CDR1 is SGHTA, CDR2 FQGNSA, per germline. For the CDR3, the DNA is TGTGCCAGCAGCCGTACTAGTGTCCCCTACAATGAGCAGTTCTTC. Translation: CASSRTSVPYNEQFF. Based on the CDR3 plus reference TRBV7-2 and TRBJ2-1, the full variable domain is GAGVSQSPSNKVTEKGKDVELRCDPISGHTALYWYRQSLGQGLEFLIYFQGNSAPDKSGLPSDRFSAERTGGSVSTLTIQRTQQEDSAVYLCASSRTSVPYNEQFFGPGTRLTVL.

V usage is TRBV10-3 and J usage is TRBJ1-1, with D uncertain. Germline V gene lookup returns CDR1 ENHRY and CDR2 SYGVKD. The CDR3 is 15 amino acids. V lost 0 bases and J lost 0, with 8 bases in between. CDR3 nucleotides: TGTGCCATCAGTGAGTCAGAGGGTCTGAACACTGAAGCTTTCTTT. Protein sequence: CAISESEGLNTEAFF.

This clone showed up just once. CDR3 sequence reads: CATTTGGIYNSPLHF. The DNA for the CDR3 is TGTGCCACCACGACAGGGGGCATCTATAATTCACCCCTCCACTTT. The J gene is TRBJ1-6, the V gene TRBV28; 10 positions agree with TRBD1. This CDR3 contains 15 residues. Germline CDR1 reads MDHEN; CDR2 reads SYDVKM. Unmatched junction bases numbered 6, after V lost 10 bases and J lost 3 bases.

This sequence joins TRBV10-3 and TRBJ1-2; D is undetermined. CDR1 is ENHRY, CDR2 SYGVKD, per germline. The CDR3 contains 14 residues. V lost 2 bases to trimming and J lost 8 bases, with 15 bases between them. The CDR3 nucleotides are TGTGCCATCAGTGAGGTCGCGGCTGTGCGGGGCTACACCTTC. Translation: CAISEVAAVRGYTF.

The CDR3 nucleotides read TGTGCCAGCTCAGGGCCCTCTGGAAACACCATATATTTT. Translation gives CASSGPSGNTIYF. The chain employs TRBV18 and TRBJ1-3; no clear D gene. V was trimmed by 5 bases and J by 0 bases, leaving 5 bases between them. This CDR3 has 13 residues. CDR1 is KGHSH, CDR2 LQKENI, per germline. Drawing the rest from reference TRBV18 and TRBJ1-3, the complete variable domain is NAGVMQNPRHLVRRRGQEARLRCSPMKGHSHVYWYRQLPEEGLKFMVYLQKENIIDESGMPKERFSAEFPKEGPSILRIQQVVRGDSAAYFCASSGPSGNTIYFGEGSWLTVV.

This clone was observed once. J is TRBJ2-7 and V is TRBV30, with 11 bases aligning to TRBD2. The CDR3 totals 13 residues. The germline gives CDR1 GTSNPN, CDR2 SVGIG (reference sequence). With V trimmed by 7 bases and J by 1 base, 3 bases remained unmatched. The CDR3 DNA is TGTGCCTTCCGACTAGCGGGATCCTACGAGCAGTACTTC. This codes for CAFRLAGSYEQYF.

This clone was seen just once. The V gene is TRBV10-3, the J gene TRBJ1-5, with 7 bases that match TRBD1. With 8 bases clipped from V and 4 bases from J, the junction kept 5 bases outside the gene matches. The CDR3 totals 13 residues. From germline, CDR1 is ENHRY and CDR2 SYGVKD. The CDR3 spells CAIRQGLNQPQHF. The CDR3 DNA is TGTGCCATCCGACAGGGTCTTAATCAGCCCCAGCATTTT.

Here the CDR3 DNA reads TGCGCCAGCAGCTTGCTTCGCAGGGGGGATTCACCCCTCCACTTT. Its translation: CASSLLRRGDSPLHF. The chain is built from TRBV5-1 and TRBJ1-6; TRBD1 aligns across 7 bases. The germline gives CDR1 SGHRS, CDR2 YFSETQ. V was pared by 1 base and J by 8 bases, with 6 bases of the junction left unmatched. The CDR3 totals 15 residues.

The rearrangement uses TRBV2 and TRBJ2-3; TRBD2 is a possible D gene (6 bases). Germline V gives CDR1 SNHLY, CDR2 FYNNEI. The CDR3 consists of 14 residues. Deletions cut 6 bases from V and 5 bases from J, with 15 bases between. The DNA for the CDR3 is TGTGCCAGCAGCTTCAATGGAGGGCGAGATACGCAGTATTTT. As protein: CASSFNGGRDTQYF.

This clone has ten or more counts. This chain joins TRBV6-6 and TRBJ1-1; no clear D. The CDR3 extends over 12 amino acids. Germline V gene lookup returns CDR1 MNHNY and CDR2 SVGAGI (reference sequence). V lost 0 bases and J 13 bases, leaving 12 bases between the germline ends. The CDR3 protein is CASSYSWGVVFF. The CDR3 bases are TGTGCCAGCAGTTACTCGTGGGGAGTTGTTTTCTTT.

The chain has TRBV11-2 and TRBJ2-5; weak D call: TRBD2 (9 bases). CDR1 is SGHAT, CDR2 FQNNGV, per germline. This CDR3 comprises 17 residues. Trimming cost V 5 bases and J 1 base, with 20 bases left between them. CDR3 residues: CASSLQGAGGPQETQYF. In nucleotides, the CDR3 is TGTGCCAGCAGCCTCCAGGGGGCGGGGGGGCCCCAAGAGACCCAGTACTTC.

V usage is TRBV6-5 and J usage is TRBJ1-4, with a weak D call TRBD1 (6 bases). Germline CDR1 and CDR2: MNHEY and SVGAGI. V was pared by 6 bases and J by 3 bases, with 14 bases between. The CDR3 is made up of 15 amino acids. The CDR3 DNA is TGTGCCAGCAGCGAGGGGGGGCTGGCTAATGAAAAACTGTTTTTT. Its protein is CASSEGGLANEKLFF.

Only a few counts were recorded for this clone. The gene calls are TRBV19 and TRBJ2-2; D may be TRBD2 (5 bases). Germline V gene lookup returns CDR1 LNHDA and CDR2 SQIVND (reference sequence). Trimming shortened V by 4 bases and J by 6 bases, and 9 bases separated the two germline ends. The CDR3 is 13 amino acids. CDR3 amino acids: CASSTSRAGELFF. CDR3 nucleotides: TGTGCCAGTAGTACCTCGCGGGCCGGGGAGCTGTTTTTT. The complete variable domain, with remaining parts taken from reference TRBV19 and TRBJ2-2, reads DGGITQSPKYLFRKEGQNVTLSCEQNLNHDAMYWYRQDPGQGLRLIYYSQIVNDFQKGDIAEGYSVSREKKESFPLTVTSAQKNPTAFYLCASSTSRAGELFFGEGSRLTVL.

This clone was counted a single time. The chain joins TRBV15 to TRBJ2-7, with D tentatively TRBD2 (6 bases). CDR3 length equals 15 residues. Germline V CDR1 and CDR2: LNHNV, YYDKDF (reference sequence). V lost 0 bases and J 1 base, leaving 10 bases between the germline ends. In nucleotides, the CDR3 is TGTGCCACCAGCAGAGATTCCGGGGGTTCCTACGAGCAGTACTTC. Its translation: CATSRDSGGSYEQYF.

The chain joins TRBV27 to TRBJ2-7; no clear D gene. Trimming stripped 4 bases from V and 1 base from J, with 11 bases between. This CDR3 has 14 residues. Germline CDR1 is MNHEY and CDR2 is SMNVEV (reference sequence). This CDR3 reads CASSSNLLSYEQYF. In nucleotides, the CDR3 is TGTGCCAGCAGTTCCAACTTATTATCCTACGAGCAGTACTTC.

This clone showed up just once. The chain combines TRBV7-8 with TRBJ1-1, with a possible D match to TRBD1 (5 bases). Looked up from germline, CDR1 is SGHVS and CDR2 is FQNEAQ. V dropped 1 base and J dropped 1 base, with 10 bases sitting between them. There are 15 residues in the CDR3. The CDR3 loop is CASSLVVRANTEAFF. The CDR3, as DNA: TGTGCCAGCAGCTTAGTGGTCAGGGCGAACACTGAAGCTTTCTTT.

The J gene is TRBJ2-1, the V gene TRBV7-3; tentative D call: TRBD2 (6 bases). Looked up from germline, CDR1 is SGHTA and CDR2 is FQGTGA. Trimming removed 5 bases from V and 6 bases from J, with 17 bases in between. CDR3 length equals 15 residues. CDR3 in DNA: TGTGCCAGCAGCCAGGGAAGCGGGTTATCCAATGAGCAGTTCTTC. Its translation is CASSQGSGLSNEQFF. Full variable domain (outside the CDR3, taken from reference TRBV7-3 and TRBJ2-1): GAGVSQTPSNKVTEKGKYVELRCDPISGHTALYWYRQSLGQGPEFLIYFQGTGAADDSGLPNDRFFAVRPEGSVSTLKIQRTERGDSAVYLCASSQGSGLSNEQFFGPGTRLTVL.

In this sample, this clone turned up once. The chain carries TRBV29-1 and TRBJ2-2; D is perhaps TRBD2 (6 bases). Deletions cut 0 bases from V and 6 bases from J, with 11 bases between. This CDR3 has 14 amino acids. Germline V gene lookup returns CDR1 SQVTM and CDR2 ANQGSEA. The CDR3 sequence is CSVEDGGIAGELFF. CDR3 sequence (DNA): TGCAGCGTTGAAGATGGCGGGATAGCCGGGGAGCTGTTTTTT.

The genes are TRBV19 and TRBJ1-2, with 9 bases lining up with TRBD1. Germline values: CDR1 LNHDA, CDR2 SQIVND (reference sequence). V shed 6 bases, J shed 6 bases, and the junction held 5 bases outside the gene matches. The CDR3 is 13 residues long. The CDR3 loop is CASSGQGIHGYTF. DNA for the CDR3: TGTGCCAGTAGCGGACAGGGGATACATGGCTACACCTTC.

This chain joins TRBV30 and TRBJ2-7; TRBD2 might be the D (5 bases). The length of the CDR3 is 13 residues. Per the germline V gene, CDR1 is GTSNPN and CDR2 is SVGIG (reference sequence). The germline V and J ends were trimmed by 1 base and 1 base, with 8 bases remaining between them. CDR3 loop: CAWSEGGSYEQYF. The CDR3 nucleotides read TGTGCCTGGAGTGAGGGCGGGTCCTACGAGCAGTACTTC. The variable domain in full, with the rest retrieved from reference TRBV30 and TRBJ2-7, is SQTIHQWPATLVQPVGSPLSLECTVEGTSNPNLYWYRQAAGRGLQLLFYSVGIGQISSEVPQNLSASRPQDRQFILSSKKLLLSDSGFYLCAWSEGGSYEQYFGPGTRLTVT.

The chain recombines TRBV18 with TRBJ1-5; D unresolved. V was shortened by 2 bases and J by 7 bases, with 9 bases between the two germline ends. The germline V gene has CDR1 KGHSH and CDR2 LQKENI. The CDR3 totals 13 residues. CDR3 loop: CASSPNLEQPQHF. The CDR3 DNA reads as TGTGCCAGCTCACCAAACCTAGAGCAGCCCCAGCATTTT.

This rearrangement joins TRBV5-1 to TRBJ1-1, with D maybe TRBD1 (6 bases). The CDR3 contains 15 residues. Germline V gives CDR1 SGHRS, CDR2 YFSETQ. With 5 bases removed from V and 2 bases from J, the gap between germline ends came to 16 bases. This CDR3 reads CASRENRVPNTEAFF. CDR3 in DNA: TGCGCCAGCAGGGAAAACAGGGTACCTAACACTGAAGCTTTCTTT.

V gene TRBV27 combines with J gene TRBJ2-1; TRBD1 is a possible D gene (5 bases). The CDR3 length is 13 residues. The germline gives CDR1 MNHEY, CDR2 SMNVEV (reference sequence). V shed 3 bases and J shed 8 bases, with 11 bases lying between them. CDR3 protein: CASSFQGWDEQFF. CDR3 DNA: TGTGCCAGCAGTTTCCAGGGTTGGGATGAGCAGTTCTTC.

The chain couples TRBV5-1 to TRBJ2-2; 8 bases match TRBD2. From germline, CDR1 is SGHRS and CDR2 YFSETQ. The CDR3 is made up of 16 amino acids. Losses at the gene ends were 4 bases for V and 1 base for J; bases not matched to a gene: 6. CDR3 protein: CASSPGLDRNTGELFF. The CDR3 coding sequence is TGCGCCAGCAGCCCGGGACTAGATCGGAACACCGGGGAGCTGTTTTTT.

The V gene is TRBV5-6, the J gene TRBJ1-2, with no clear D. V lost 5 bases, J lost 2 bases, and 10 bases lay in between. In germline, CDR1 is SGHDT, CDR2 YYEEEE. CDR3 length: 13 amino acids. The CDR3 region is CASRNPGNYGYTF. CDR3 in DNA: TGTGCCAGCAGAAACCCGGGGAACTATGGCTACACCTTC.

The chain links TRBV12-3 or TRBV12-4 to TRBJ1-6; 9 bases are a match to TRBD1. Unmatched junction bases numbered 3, after V lost 6 bases and J lost 9 bases. There are 13 residues in the CDR3. CDR3 nucleotide sequence: TGTGCCAGCAGGGACAGGGGAAGTTCACCCCTCCACTTT. Protein sequence: CASRDRGSSPLHF.